This entry lists 8 T cell receptor beta chains sequenced from one sample in a study of blood T cell repertoires in COVID-19. Sequenced by immunoSEQ multiplex PCR; TCRdb stores in-frame clones only, minus some. This repertoire shows approximately 120,000 clones, around 76% found once; its top ten account for about 5.5%. The sequenced material came from peripheral blood. All receptors derive from an elderly man with COVID-19, enrolled during active disease.

The rearrangement links TRBV28 to TRBJ1-5, with a possible D match to TRBD1 (6 bases). The ends were cut back, 4 bases at V and 6 bases at J, with 16 bases in the middle. This CDR3 comprises 15 residues. Germline V gene sequence: CDR1 MDHEN, CDR2 SYDVKM. CDR3 protein: CASSSGQGKGQPQHF. The CDR3 coding sequence is TGTGCCAGCAGTTCCGGGCAGGGGAAGGGTCAGCCCCAGCATTTT.

The rearrangement joins TRBV5-1 to TRBJ1-3, with TRBD1 identical over 10 bases. The length of the CDR3 is 16 residues. Germline CDR1 is SGHRS and CDR2 is YFSETQ. J gave up 4 bases and V 2 bases, and 6 bases lay outside the gene matches. Here the CDR3 reads CASSFIDRGPGNTIYF. The CDR3 DNA follows: TGCGCCAGCAGCTTTATAGACAGGGGGCCCGGAAACACCATATATTTT.

This chain links TRBV28 with TRBJ2-7, with D tentatively TRBD2 (5 bases). Looked up from germline, CDR1 is MDHEN and CDR2 is SYDVKM. The V and J ends lost 1 base and 5 bases respectively, with 18 bases between them. This CDR3 region has 16 residues. This CDR3 reads CASSLLEGWVSHEQYF. CDR3 sequence (DNA): TGTGCCAGCAGTTTATTAGAGGGCTGGGTATCTCACGAGCAGTACTTC.

The genes are TRBV28 and TRBJ2-7, with D possibly TRBD1 on 6 matching bases. In germline, CDR1 is MDHEN, CDR2 SYDVKM. The CDR3 totals 18 residues. V dropped 6 bases and J dropped 2 bases, with 26 bases sitting between them. The CDR3 DNA sequence: TGTGCCAGCAGCCCAACAATCCGGGACAAAACATTAACCTACGAGCAGTACTTC. As protein: CASSPTIRDKTLTYEQYF.

V is TRBV13 and J is TRBJ2-6, with D perhaps TRBD1 (6 bases). CDR1 and CDR2 (germline): PRHDT, FYEKMQ (reference sequence). The CDR3 is made up of 17 amino acids. Deletions cut 0 bases from V and 0 bases from J, with 9 bases between. This chain's CDR3 is CASSLGRTDSGANVLTF. CDR3 DNA: TGTGCCAGCAGCTTAGGAAGGACAGACTCTGGGGCCAACGTCCTGACTTTC.

This chain uses TRBV19 with TRBJ2-1; TRBD2 agrees at 9 bases. Trimming removed 5 bases from V and 6 bases from J; junction bases left unmatched: 14. Germline V gene sequence: CDR1 LNHDA, CDR2 SQIVND (reference sequence). The CDR3 length is 17 residues. CDR3 sequence: CASSVGRGLAGSNEQFF. Written as DNA, the CDR3 is TGTGCCAGTAGTGTTGGGCGAGGGCTAGCGGGAAGCAATGAGCAGTTCTTC.

This clone has only a few counts. The CDR3 DNA reads TGTGCCAGCAAGGACAGCTACTCTGGAAACACCATATATTTT. Its translation: CASKDSYSGNTIYF. The chain combines TRBV2 with TRBJ1-3; possibly TRBD1 for D (6 bases). Germline CDR1 reads SNHLY; CDR2 reads FYNNEI. Trimming shortened V by 7 bases and J by 0 bases, and 10 bases separated the two germline ends. The CDR3 covers 14 residues.

In DNA form, the CDR3 reads TGTGCCAGCAAGACAGCTACTAGCGGGATACATGAGCAGTTCTTC. This gives the protein CASKTATSGIHEQFF. The J gene is TRBJ2-1, the V gene TRBV28; 10 nucleotides agree with TRBD2. Trimming took 7 bases from V and 8 from J; bases not matched to a gene: 11. The CDR3 has 15 residues. Germline CDR1 MDHEN, CDR2 SYDVKM.